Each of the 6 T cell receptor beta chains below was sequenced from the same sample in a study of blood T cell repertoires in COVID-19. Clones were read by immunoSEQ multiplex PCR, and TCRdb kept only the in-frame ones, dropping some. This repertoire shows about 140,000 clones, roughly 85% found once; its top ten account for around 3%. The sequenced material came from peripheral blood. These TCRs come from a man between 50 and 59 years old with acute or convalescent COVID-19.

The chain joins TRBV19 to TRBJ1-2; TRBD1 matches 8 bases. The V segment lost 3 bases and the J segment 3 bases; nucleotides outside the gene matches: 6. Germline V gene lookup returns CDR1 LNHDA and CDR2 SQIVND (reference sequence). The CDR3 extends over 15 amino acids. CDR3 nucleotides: TGTGCCAGTAGTATCTTCCCAGGGGGCTACTATGGCTACACCTTC. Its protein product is CASSIFPGGYYGYTF.

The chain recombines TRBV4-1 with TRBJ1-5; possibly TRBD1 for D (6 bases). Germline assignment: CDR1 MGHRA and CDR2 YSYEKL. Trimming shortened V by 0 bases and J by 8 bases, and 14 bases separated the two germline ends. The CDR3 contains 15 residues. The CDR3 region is CASSQEGGAVKPQHF. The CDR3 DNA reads TGCGCCAGCAGCCAAGAGGGGGGGGCTGTTAAGCCCCAGCATTTT.

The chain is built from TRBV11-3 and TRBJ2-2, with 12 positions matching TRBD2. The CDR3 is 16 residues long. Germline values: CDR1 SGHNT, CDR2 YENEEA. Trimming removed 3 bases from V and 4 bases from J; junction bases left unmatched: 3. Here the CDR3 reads CASSFRLAGATGELFF. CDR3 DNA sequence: TGTGCCAGCAGCTTCAGACTAGCGGGAGCCACCGGGGAGCTGTTTTTT.

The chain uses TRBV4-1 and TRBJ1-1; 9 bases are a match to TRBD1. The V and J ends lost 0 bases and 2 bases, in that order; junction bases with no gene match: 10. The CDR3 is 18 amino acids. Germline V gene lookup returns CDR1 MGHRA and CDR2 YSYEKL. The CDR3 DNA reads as TGCGCCAGCAGCCAAGAAAGACTCCGGGGACAGGGTAACACTGAAGCTTTCTTT. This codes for CASSQERLRGQGNTEAFF.

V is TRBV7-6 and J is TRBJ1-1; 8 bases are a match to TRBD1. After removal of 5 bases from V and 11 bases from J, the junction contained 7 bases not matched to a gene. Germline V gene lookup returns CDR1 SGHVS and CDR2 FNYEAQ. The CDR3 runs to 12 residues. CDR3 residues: CASSLNRDRAFF. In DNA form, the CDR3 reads TGTGCCAGCAGCCTAAACCGGGACAGGGCTTTCTTT.

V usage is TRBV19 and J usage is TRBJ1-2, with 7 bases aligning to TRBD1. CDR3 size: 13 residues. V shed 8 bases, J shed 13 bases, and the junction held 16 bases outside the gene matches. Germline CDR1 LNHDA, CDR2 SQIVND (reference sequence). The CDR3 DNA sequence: TGTGCCAGTGGCGAGACAGGGCCCCCACCGGGCACCTTC. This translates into CASGETGPPPGTF. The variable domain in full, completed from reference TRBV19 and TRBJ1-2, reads DGGITQSPKYLFRKEGQNVTLSCEQNLNHDAMYWYRQDPGQGLRLIYYSQIVNDFQKGDIAEGYSVSREKKESFPLTVTSAQKNPTAFYLCASGETGPPPGTFGSGTRLTVV.